Following are 30 T cell receptor beta chains from one sample sequenced in a study of T cell responses to AZD1222 COVID-19 vaccine. The data were produced by immunoSEQ multiplex PCR, yet TCRdb's version contains in-frame clones alone and is incomplete. The data show approximately 160,000 clones, 90% seen once. The source material was peripheral blood, sampled on day 0 of AZD1222 vaccination. The receptors come from an adult in good health.

This chain connects TRBV9 to TRBJ2-6; the D is unclear. CDR3 length: 15 amino acids. From germline, CDR1 is SGDLS and CDR2 YYNGEE. Trimming removed 0 bases from V and 0 bases from J, with 4 bases in between. CDR3 bases: TGTGCCAGCAGCGTAGGAGACTCTGGGGCCAACGTCCTGACTTTC. It specifies CASSVGDSGANVLTF.

The chain couples TRBV6-5 to TRBJ1-2; the D is unclear. The CDR3 contains 13 residues. The ends were cut back, 6 bases at V and 2 bases at J, with 10 bases in the middle. Germline lookup yields CDR1 MNHEY and CDR2 SVGAGI. CDR3 amino acids: CASRPSANYGYTF. The CDR3 bases are TGTGCCAGCAGACCCTCCGCCAACTATGGCTACACCTTC.

The rearrangement joins TRBV19 to TRBJ1-3, with 10 positions matching TRBD1. V was clipped by 3 bases and J by 4 bases; unmatched bases: 3. In germline, CDR1 is LNHDA, CDR2 SQIVND (reference sequence). The CDR3 spans 15 residues. The CDR3 loop is CASSMGQGLGNTIYF. Written as DNA, the CDR3 is TGTGCCAGTAGTATGGGACAGGGGTTAGGAAACACCATATATTTT.

The chain employs TRBV19 and TRBJ1-6; a possible D gene is TRBD1 (5 bases). The germline CDR1 and CDR2 sequences are LNHDA and SQIVND (reference sequence). Trimming left V 3 bases short and J 7 bases short, with 13 bases between. This CDR3 is 15 amino acids long. CDR3 loop: CASSINRDGNSPLHF. CDR3 DNA: TGTGCCAGTAGTATTAACCGGGACGGGAATTCACCCCTCCACTTT.

This CDR3 is CASSETGTGTYEQYF. CDR3 DNA: TGTGCCAGCAGCGAAACCGGGACAGGGACCTACGAGCAGTACTTC. V and J are TRBV7-6 and TRBJ2-7; 9 bases are shared with TRBD1. Germline-derived CDR1 and CDR2 are SGHVS and FNYEAQ. The CDR3 has 15 residues. The junction had 7 bases not matched to a gene; V was cut back by 5 bases and J by 2 bases.

CDR3: CASSPNRNTEAFF. CDR3 nucleotides: TGTGCCAGCAGCCCCAACCGGAACACTGAAGCTTTCTTT. V usage is TRBV3-1 (or the pseudogene TRBV3-2) and J usage is TRBJ1-1; D remains unclear. The V gene's germline CDR1 is LGHDT and CDR2 YNNKEL (reference sequence). This CDR3 region has 13 residues. Trimming removed 4 bases from V and 1 base from J, with 7 bases in between.

A few counts support this clone. This chain joins TRBV2 and TRBJ2-2; D tentatively fits TRBD1 or TRBD2 (5 bases each). Trimming left V 6 bases short and J 4 bases short, with 15 bases between. The CDR3 runs to 15 residues. Germline lookup yields CDR1 SNHLY and CDR2 FYNNEI. CDR3 nucleotides: TGTGCCAGCAGATACCGGGACGGACCCACCGGGGAGCTGTTTTTT. The encoded protein is CASRYRDGPTGELFF.

V is TRBV6-5 and J is TRBJ2-3; unclear D gene. The V end lost 1 base, the J end lost 2 bases, and 13 bases lay between the germline ends. Germline V gene data show CDR1 as MNHEY and CDR2 as SVGAGI. CDR3 length: 16 amino acids. CDR3 region: CASSYFGGPNTDTQYF. The CDR3 DNA reads TGTGCCAGCAGTTACTTTGGTGGCCCTAACACAGATACGCAGTATTTT.

CDR3: CAWRATYTEAFF. CDR3 sequence (DNA): TGTGCCTGGAGAGCGACATACACTGAAGCTTTCTTT. This sequence joins TRBV30 and TRBJ1-1; D gene ambiguous. Deletions cut 3 bases from V and 3 bases from J, with 8 bases between. The CDR3 is 12 residues long. CDR1 is GTSNPN, CDR2 SVGIG, per germline (reference sequence).

As DNA, the CDR3 is TGTGCCAGCAGCCCTAGGACAGGAATGGCAGGTGAAAAACTGTTTTTT. Translated: CASSPRTGMAGEKLFF. The chain joins TRBV7-2 to TRBJ1-4, with 7 positions matching TRBD1. The CDR3 consists of 16 residues. The germline gives CDR1 SGHTA, CDR2 FQGNSA. After removal of 5 bases from V and 7 bases from J, the junction contained 13 bases not matched to a gene.

The chain is built from TRBV7-2 and TRBJ1-5, with no clear D. Trimming shortened V by 6 bases and J by 1 base, and 10 bases separated the two germline ends. The CDR3 length is 14 residues. The germline gives CDR1 SGHTA, CDR2 FQGNSA. The CDR3 is CASRETTSNQPQHF. CDR3 nucleotides: TGTGCCAGCAGAGAAACGACCAGCAATCAGCCCCAGCATTTT.

The rearrangement uses TRBV5-1 and TRBJ1-2, with TRBD1 identical over 8 bases. The CDR3 consists of 15 residues. J was trimmed by 6 bases and V by 4 bases; bases with no gene match: 11. The germline gives CDR1 SGHRS, CDR2 YFSETQ. The CDR3: CASSLNTDRADGYTF. The CDR3 region has the DNA TGCGCCAGCAGCCTCAACACGGACAGGGCAGATGGCTACACCTTC.

The J gene is TRBJ2-3, the V gene TRBV11-2; 11 bases agree with TRBD2. Germline CDR1 SGHAT, CDR2 FQNNGV. The CDR3 is 18 residues long. J was trimmed by 4 bases and V by 4 bases; bases with no gene match: 13. Written as DNA, the CDR3 is TGTGCCAGCAGCTCCTCGGGTCGACTAGCGGGGAACCCAGATACGCAGTATTTT. This codes for CASSSSGRLAGNPDTQYF.

This clone has only one observation. The chain uses TRBV5-6 and TRBJ1-2; tentative D call: TRBD1 (6 bases). This CDR3 spans 16 amino acids. V lost 3 bases to trimming and J lost 8 bases, with 23 bases between them. The germline V gene has CDR1 SGHDT and CDR2 YYEEEE. The CDR3 reads CASSSLQTGTSGGYTF. The CDR3 DNA reads TGTGCCAGCAGCTCCCTTCAAACAGGGACTTCGGGAGGCTACACCTTC.

This clone has only one observation. The V gene is TRBV20-1, the J gene TRBJ2-7, with no clear D. Per the germline V gene, CDR1 is DFQATT and CDR2 is SNEGSKA (reference sequence). The CDR3 is 13 residues long. Trimming pared 3 bases from V and 6 bases from J, leaving 15 bases between. The CDR3 protein is CSASLLVYGEQYF. CDR3 DNA: TGCAGTGCTAGTCTTCTTGTATACGGCGAGCAGTACTTC.

The chain carries TRBV24-1 and TRBJ2-5; D not resolved. CDR1 and CDR2 from the germline V gene are KGHDR and SFDVKD. V was shortened by 4 bases and J by 7 bases, with 15 bases between the two germline ends. This CDR3 has 14 amino acids. CDR3 coding DNA: TGTGCCACCAGTGACCCGACGGTCGCTGCGACCCAGTACTTC. Its protein is CATSDPTVAATQYF.

The J gene is TRBJ2-2, the V gene TRBV4-3; TRBD1 aligns across 9 bases. The CDR3 has 20 residues. CDR1 and CDR2 from the germline V gene are LGHNA and YSLEER. With 0 bases clipped from V and 2 bases from J, the junction kept 13 bases outside the gene matches. CDR3 residues: CASSQDVDRGGFSNTGELFF. The CDR3 region has the DNA TGCGCCAGCAGCCAAGATGTGGACAGGGGCGGATTCTCAAACACCGGGGAGCTGTTTTTT.

The gene calls are TRBV12-3 or TRBV12-4 and TRBJ1-1; possibly TRBD1 for D (5 bases). V was pared by 0 bases and J by 10 bases, with 12 bases between. This CDR3 comprises 13 residues. The CDR3 protein is CASSLALTGVAFF. In DNA form, the CDR3 reads TGTGCCAGCAGTTTAGCGCTGACGGGGGTAGCTTTCTTT.

The V and J genes are TRBV5-1 and TRBJ2-7, with D maybe TRBD1 (6 bases). Germline CDR1 SGHRS, CDR2 YFSETQ. The CDR3 runs to 16 residues. V lost 0 bases to trimming and J lost 0 bases, with 13 bases between them. The CDR3 spells CASSLAGDISSYEQYF. DNA of the CDR3: TGCGCCAGCAGCTTGGCCGGGGACATTAGCTCCTACGAGCAGTACTTC.

J is TRBJ2-5 and V is TRBV4-2, with 8 bases identical to TRBD2. This CDR3 comprises 16 residues. Germline V lookup: CDR1 LGHNA, CDR2 YNFKEQ. Trimming removed 0 bases from V and 2 bases from J; junction bases left unmatched: 5. The CDR3 nucleotides are TGTGCCAGCAGCCAAGATGGGGCGGGGGGTCAAGAGACCCAGTACTTC. It codes for CASSQDGAGGQETQYF.

This clone turned up a few times. V and J are TRBV27 and TRBJ1-4; D is uncertain. This CDR3 is 15 amino acids long. Germline CDR1 and CDR2: MNHEY and SMNVEV (reference sequence). Trimming took off 3 bases at V and 3 bases at J, with 11 bases between the two ends. CDR3 bases: TGTGCCAGCAGTTTCCTCCGGGCTTCTAATGAAAAACTGTTTTTT. It encodes CASSFLRASNEKLFF.

The chain has TRBV9 and TRBJ1-2; tentatively, D is TRBD1 (5 bases). This CDR3 region has 14 residues. Trimming removed 6 bases from V and 7 bases from J, with 19 bases in between. Germline V gives CDR1 SGDLS, CDR2 YYNGEE. The CDR3 nucleotides read TGTGCCAGCAACCCACAGTTGGGGGTCGGTGGCTACACCTTC. Protein sequence: CASNPQLGVGGYTF.

J is TRBJ1-2 and V is TRBV12-2; the table's D gene call, TRBD1, was not cross checked with the DNA. TRBV12-2 is given as a pseudogene. CDR3 length equals 15 residues. The CDR3 sequence: CASRTGTAPFYGYTF. CDR3 in DNA: TGTGCAAGTCGCACTGGGACAGCTCCTTTCTATGGCTACACCTTC.

This clone was found once. This chain joins TRBV7-2 and TRBJ1-2, with no clear D. Germline V gene lookup returns CDR1 SGHTA and CDR2 FQGNSA. This CDR3 is 13 amino acids long. V was clipped by 0 bases and J by 6 bases, with 8 bases between them. The CDR3 region has the DNA TGTGCCAGCAGCTTAGCAGGCAGCAATGGCTACACCTTC. Translating gives CASSLAGSNGYTF.

The chain recombines TRBV27 with TRBJ1-2, with TRBD1 matching 7 bases. The CDR3 extends over 13 amino acids. V lost 6 bases and J lost 1; bases outside the gene matches: 2. Germline CDR1 is MNHEY and CDR2 is SMNVEV (reference sequence). CDR3 amino acids: CASSRQGNYGYTF. The CDR3 DNA follows: TGTGCCAGCAGCAGACAGGGTAACTATGGCTACACCTTC.

V usage is TRBV9 and J usage is TRBJ2-5, with 7 bases matching TRBD2. V shed 2 bases and J 3 bases; nucleotides not matched to a gene: 7. The length of the CDR3 is 15 residues. Germline V gene lookup returns CDR1 SGDLS and CDR2 YYNGEE. CDR3 sequence (DNA): TGTGCCAGCAGCGTTTCTCCTAGCGGAGAAGAGACCCAGTACTTC. This encodes CASSVSPSGEETQYF. Using reference TRBV9 and TRBJ2-5 for the parts outside the CDR3, the full variable domain is DSGVTQTPKHLITATGQRVTLRCSPRSGDLSVYWYQQSLDQGLQFLIQYYNGEERAKGNILERFSAQQFPDLHSELNLSSLELGDSALYFCASSVSPSGEETQYFGPGTRLLVL.

This clone was detected only a few times. The gene calls are TRBV3-1 (or the pseudogene TRBV3-2) and TRBJ2-2, with TRBD2 as a possible D gene (6 bases). V lost 4 bases to trimming and J lost 4 bases, with 16 bases between them. Germline V gives CDR1 LGHDT, CDR2 YNNKEL (reference sequence). The CDR3 has 16 amino acids. The CDR3 sequence is CASSPSGTGGTGELFF. CDR3 nucleotides: TGTGCCAGCAGCCCCTCGGGAACCGGGGGCACCGGGGAGCTGTTTTTT.

This clone was seen once. The J gene is TRBJ2-3, the V gene TRBV5-1; 15 nucleotides agree with TRBD2. Germline-derived CDR1 and CDR2 are SGHRS and YFSETQ. V was pared by 4 bases and J by 6 bases, with 6 bases of the junction left unmatched. The CDR3 sequence is 16 residues long. The CDR3 sequence: CASSGTSGGRHDTQYF. The CDR3 coding sequence is TGCGCCAGCAGCGGGACTAGCGGGGGGCGCCATGATACGCAGTATTTT.

The chain couples TRBV5-6 to TRBJ2-1; 11 bases match TRBD2. The CDR3 totals 15 residues. Germline CDR1 SGHDT, CDR2 YYEEEE. V shed 2 bases, J shed 6 bases, and the junction held 4 bases outside the gene matches. The CDR3 is CASSFFSGGANEQFF. The CDR3 DNA reads as TGTGCCAGCAGCTTCTTTAGCGGGGGGGCCAATGAGCAGTTCTTC.

The rearrangement joins TRBV19 to TRBJ1-5; 7 bases match TRBD1. Germline lookup yields CDR1 LNHDA and CDR2 SQIVND (reference sequence). This CDR3 spans 15 amino acids. V dropped 9 bases and J dropped 7; count of bases not matched to a gene: 15. The CDR3 protein is CASANRQGSRQPQHF. The CDR3 DNA reads as TGTGCCAGCGCCAACCGACAGGGCAGCAGGCAGCCCCAGCATTTT.